Following are 8 T cell receptor beta chains from one sample sequenced in a study of shared clonotypes between healthy human individuals. Profiled with immunoSEQ multiplex PCR; TCRdb holds only in-frame clones, not every one. In the table there are about 1.1 million clones, about 80% of which are singletons. The sequencing input was memory CD4+ T cells from PBMCs. The subset is: CD45RA-negative fraction. The origin of the receptors is a young man in good health. Some clones in this sample may be carry-over from other donors' samples.

This sequence joins TRBV7-9 and TRBJ1-1, with D perhaps matching TRBD1 (5 bases). CDR3 length: 15 amino acids. V lost 7 bases and J 1 base, leaving 16 bases between the germline ends. Germline V gives CDR1 SEHNR, CDR2 FQNEAQ (reference sequence). The DNA of the CDR3 is TGTGCCAGCACCCCAAGGGGCAGAGAGAACACTGAAGCTTTCTTT. It yields the protein CASTPRGRENTEAFF.

Written as DNA, the CDR3 is TGCGCCAGCAGTGAGTTGCAGGGCGGCGGGGAGCTGTTTTTT. It translates to CASSELQGGGELFF. This chain joins TRBV10-1 and TRBJ2-2; perhaps TRBD1 as D (5 bases). CDR1 WNHNN and CDR2 SYGVQD come from the germline V gene (reference sequence). The CDR3 contains 14 residues. V gave up 1 base and J gave up 7 bases, with 10 bases separating them.

CDR3 residues: CASSLSSDRGYGNTIYF. CDR3 coding DNA: TGTGCCAGCAGCTTATCGTCCGACAGGGGTTACGGAAACACCATATATTTT. V gene TRBV13 combines with J gene TRBJ1-3; 8 bases are shared with TRBD1. This CDR3 has 17 residues. Germline V gene data show CDR1 as PRHDT and CDR2 as FYEKMQ (reference sequence). With 2 bases clipped from V and 4 bases from J, the junction kept 10 bases outside the gene matches.

A word on this clone: The same CDR3 also results from other DNA sequences found in this sample. This chain joins TRBV10-3 and TRBJ2-7; no reliable D call. Trimming pared 2 bases from V and 6 bases from J, leaving 5 bases between. Germline values: CDR1 ENHRY, CDR2 SYGVKD. This CDR3 is 11 amino acids long. CDR3 sequence reads: CAISERSEQYF. In nucleotides, the CDR3 is TGTGCCATCAGTGAGCGATCCGAGCAGTACTTC.

The V gene is TRBV5-1, the J gene TRBJ2-7; D is possibly TRBD2 (5 bases). Germline CDR1 SGHRS, CDR2 YFSETQ. V was pared by 4 bases and J by 5 bases, with 16 bases between. The CDR3 totals 14 residues. In nucleotides, the CDR3 is TGCGCCAGCAGCCTAATAGAGGGCGGCGACGAGCAGTACTTC. Its protein is CASSLIEGGDEQYF. Filled out from reference TRBV5-1 and TRBJ2-7, the complete variable domain reads KAGVTQTPRYLIKTRGQQVTLSCSPISGHRSVSWYQQTPGQGLQFLFEYFSETQRNKGNFPGRFSGRQFSNSRSEMNVSTLELGDSALYLCASSLIEGGDEQYFGPGTRLTVT.

The chain is built from TRBV4-1 and TRBJ1-1; weak D call: TRBD1 (5 bases). The CDR3 spans 15 residues. V was clipped by 7 bases and J by 1 base, with 16 bases between them. The germline V gene encodes CDR1 MGHRA and CDR2 YSYEKL. The DNA for the CDR3 is TGCGCCAGCACCTCCGGGGCGGCCCAGAACACTGAAGCTTTCTTT. Protein sequence: CASTSGAAQNTEAFF.

The chain recombines TRBV5-1 with TRBJ2-4, with D possibly TRBD2 on 7 matching bases. The germline CDR1 and CDR2 sequences are SGHRS and YFSETQ. The CDR3 sequence is 16 residues long. Trimming left V 3 bases short and J 0 bases short, with 13 bases between. Written as DNA, the CDR3 is TGCGCCAGCAGCTCGGGGGGCGGGGAAGCCAAAAACATTCAGTACTTC. Its protein is CASSSGGGEAKNIQYF.

This clone was seen just once. This rearrangement joins TRBV10-3 to TRBJ2-1; maybe TRBD2 (6 bases). The CDR3 is 13 amino acids. Trimming stripped 10 bases from V and 3 bases from J, with 13 bases between. Germline V CDR1 and CDR2: ENHRY, SYGVKD. In DNA form, the CDR3 reads TGTGCCACTGCGGGAACCCACTACAATGAGCAGTTCTTC. Its translation: CATAGTHYNEQFF.